The clone carrying this TCR beta chain was seen just once. Germline CDR1 SEHNR, CDR2 FQNEAQ (reference sequence). With 4 bases clipped from V and 5 bases from J, the junction kept 5 bases outside the gene matches. The CDR3 extends over 14 amino acids. These data are taken from a study of blood T cell repertoires in COVID-19. Looking at the study overall: Nucleic acid was either cDNA or gDNA, and it came from T cells, B-cell-depleted T cells, or PBMCs.

The table came from immunoSEQ multiplex PCR; TCRdb's copy has only in-frame clones and leaves some out. This table has a few hundred thousand clones, about four fifths appearing once. The chain carries TRBV7-9 and TRBJ2-1; 7 nucleotides line up with TRBD1. The receptor was isolated from a woman aged 18-35 years with acute or convalescent COVID-19. Sequences were obtained from peripheral blood. The CDR3 loop reads CASSYEGQDNEQFF. The CDR3 nucleotides read TGTGCCAGCAGCTACGAAGGACAGGACAATGAGCAGTTCTTC.